The clone carrying this T cell receptor beta chain occurred a few times. The antigen is undetermined. The data are from a study of T-cell reconstitution after alpha-beta-depleted transplantation in children. Study-level findings and limits: Surviving recipient T cells and thymic progenitors underlay high day-60 TCRbeta diversity in some patients. A year had passed since transplant, and T-cell counts and diversity by then came mostly from newly produced T cells. Reported findings indicate that, about two months after transplant, alpha-beta T cells came from several hundred expanded clones, which were derived from non-depleted graft cells.

CDR1 is SGHAT, CDR2 FQDESV, per germline (reference sequence). The CDR3 is 19 amino acids. V lost 2 bases and J lost 4; bases outside the gene matches: 13. TCRbeta library preparation incorporated unique molecular identifiers. TCRdb reanalysed the PCR reads using MiXCR and keeps one entry per CDR3 protein. Of about 120,000 distinct CDR3 sequences in the sample, about a tenth were seen once. This TCR was sampled from a boy between 2 and 10 years old with acute lymphoblastic leukemia, due to receive a stem cell transplant. This rearrangement joins TRBV11-1 to TRBJ2-1; TRBD2 aligns across 11 bases. The sample here was PBMCs, taken before TCRalphabeta/CD19-depleted stem cell transplant. DNA for the CDR3: TGTGCCAGCAGCTTAAAAGCTCAGGGGACTAGCGGATCTTACAATGAGCAGTTCTTC. Its translation is CASSLKAQGTSGSYNEQFF.